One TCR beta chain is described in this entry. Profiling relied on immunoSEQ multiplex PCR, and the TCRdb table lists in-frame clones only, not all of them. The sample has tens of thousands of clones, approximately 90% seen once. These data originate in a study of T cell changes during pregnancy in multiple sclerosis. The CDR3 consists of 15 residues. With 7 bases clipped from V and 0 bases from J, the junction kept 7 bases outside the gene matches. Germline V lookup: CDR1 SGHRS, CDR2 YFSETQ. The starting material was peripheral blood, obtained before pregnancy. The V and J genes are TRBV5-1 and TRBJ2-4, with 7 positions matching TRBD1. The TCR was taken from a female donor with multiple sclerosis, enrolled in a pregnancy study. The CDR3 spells CASSKEGAAKNIQYF. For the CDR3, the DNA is TGCGCCAGCTCCAAAGAGGGGGCAGCCAAAAACATTCAGTACTTC. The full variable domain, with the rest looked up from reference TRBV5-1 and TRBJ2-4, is KAGVTQTPRYLIKTRGQQVTLSCSPISGHRSVSWYQQTPGQGLQFLFEYFSETQRNKGNFPGRFSGRQFSNSRSEMNVSTLELGDSALYLCASSKEGAAKNIQYFGAGTRLSVL.